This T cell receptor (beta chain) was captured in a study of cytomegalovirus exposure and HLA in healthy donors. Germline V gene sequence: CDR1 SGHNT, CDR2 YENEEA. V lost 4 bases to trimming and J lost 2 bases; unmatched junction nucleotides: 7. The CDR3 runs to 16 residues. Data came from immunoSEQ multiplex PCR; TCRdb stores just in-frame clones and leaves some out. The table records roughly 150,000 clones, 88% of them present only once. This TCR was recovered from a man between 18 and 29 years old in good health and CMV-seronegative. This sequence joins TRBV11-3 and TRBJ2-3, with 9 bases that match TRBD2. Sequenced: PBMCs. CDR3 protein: CASSSGAGGNTDTQYF. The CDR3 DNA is TGTGCCAGCAGCTCAGGAGCGGGAGGTAACACAGATACGCAGTATTTT.